The entry below describes one TCR beta chain. These data come from a study of blood T cell repertoires in COVID-19. Across the whole study: The United States, Italy and Spain supplied acute and convalescent COVID-19 samples.

CDR3 length equals 18 residues. Germline CDR1 reads SGHVS; CDR2 reads FQNEAQ. Trimming pared 4 bases from V and 0 bases from J, leaving 16 bases between. Authors' processing steps: Reference gene primers were amplified, and this amplification served to estimate nucleated cell counts. The table came from immunoSEQ multiplex PCR; TCRdb's copy has only in-frame clones and leaves some out. That table is the source of V, J and clone size, and D and trimming were worked out from the DNA. The table has more than 95,000 clones, 80% to 90% seen once. Sequencing was carried out using peripheral blood. V usage is TRBV7-8 and J usage is TRBJ2-6; D is uncertain. The origin of this receptor is a man in his fifties with acute or convalescent COVID-19. The CDR3 spells CASSYRQEPSSGANVLTF. CDR3 coding DNA: TGTGCCAGCAGCTACCGCCAGGAACCAAGCTCTGGGGCCAACGTCCTGACTTTC. The full variable domain, completed using reference TRBV7-8 and TRBJ2-6, is GAGVSQSPRYKVAKRGQDVALRCDPISGHVSLFWYQQALGQGPEFLTYFQNEAQLDKSGLPSDRFFAERPEGSVSTLKIQRTQQEDSAVYLCASSYRQEPSSGANVLTFGAGSRLTVL.